This TCR beta chain is drawn from a study of blood T cell repertoires in COVID-19. Per germline, CDR1 SGHVS and CDR2 FNYEAQ. The CDR3 is made up of 19 amino acids. V lost 5 bases, J lost 1 base, and 13 bases stayed unmatched. In the authors' workflow: Reference gene primer amplification yielded estimated nucleated cell counts. Libraries were prepared by immunoSEQ multiplex PCR; TCRdb keeps only in-frame clonotypes and omits some of them. V and J calls and clone size are those listed in that table; D and trimming were worked out from the DNA. The table records under 100,000 clones, 80% of them present only once.

The TCR comes from a woman in her forties with active or convalescent COVID-19. The chain employs TRBV7-6 and TRBJ2-3; 12 nucleotides agree with TRBD1. Sequenced sample: peripheral blood. CDR3 protein: CASSLMAGQGAGGTDTQYF. CDR3 coding DNA: TGTGCCAGCAGCCTAATGGCGGGACAGGGGGCTGGTGGCACAGATACGCAGTATTTT.